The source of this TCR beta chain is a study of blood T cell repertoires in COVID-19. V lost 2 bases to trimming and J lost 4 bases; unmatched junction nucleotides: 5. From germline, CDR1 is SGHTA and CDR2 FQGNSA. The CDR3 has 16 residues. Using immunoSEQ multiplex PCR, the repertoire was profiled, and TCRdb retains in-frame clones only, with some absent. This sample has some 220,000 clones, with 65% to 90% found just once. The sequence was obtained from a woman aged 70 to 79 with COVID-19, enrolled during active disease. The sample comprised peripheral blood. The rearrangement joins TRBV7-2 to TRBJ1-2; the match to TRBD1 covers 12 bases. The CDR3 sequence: CASSLPPGQGAYGYTF. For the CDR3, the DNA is TGTGCCAGCAGCTTACCTCCGGGACAGGGGGCCTATGGCTACACCTTC.